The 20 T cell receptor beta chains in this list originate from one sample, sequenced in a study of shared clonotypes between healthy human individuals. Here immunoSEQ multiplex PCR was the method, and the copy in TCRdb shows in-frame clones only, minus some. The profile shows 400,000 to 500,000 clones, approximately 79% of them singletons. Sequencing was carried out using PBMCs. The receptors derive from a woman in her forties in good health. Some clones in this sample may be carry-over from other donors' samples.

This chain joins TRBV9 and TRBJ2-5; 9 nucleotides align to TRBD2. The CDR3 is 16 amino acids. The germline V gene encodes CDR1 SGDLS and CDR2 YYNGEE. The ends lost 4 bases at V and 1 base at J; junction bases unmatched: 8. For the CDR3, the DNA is TGTGCCAGCAGCCCCTCAGAGACTAGCGGCCAAGAGACCCAGTACTTC. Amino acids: CASSPSETSGQETQYF.

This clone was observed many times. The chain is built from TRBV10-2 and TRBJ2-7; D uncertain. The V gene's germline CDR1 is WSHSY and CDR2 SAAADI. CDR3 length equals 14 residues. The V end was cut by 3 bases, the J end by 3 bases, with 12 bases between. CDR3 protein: CASSERGSGYEQYF. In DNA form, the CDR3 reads TGCGCCAGCAGTGAACGAGGATCGGGCTACGAGCAGTACTTC.

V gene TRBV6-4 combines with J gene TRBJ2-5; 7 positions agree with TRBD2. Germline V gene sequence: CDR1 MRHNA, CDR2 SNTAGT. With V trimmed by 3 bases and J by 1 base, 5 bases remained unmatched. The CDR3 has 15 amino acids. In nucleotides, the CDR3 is TGTGCCAGCAGTGAGGGTGGCGGGAGCCAAGAGACCCAGTACTTC. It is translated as CASSEGGGSQETQYF.

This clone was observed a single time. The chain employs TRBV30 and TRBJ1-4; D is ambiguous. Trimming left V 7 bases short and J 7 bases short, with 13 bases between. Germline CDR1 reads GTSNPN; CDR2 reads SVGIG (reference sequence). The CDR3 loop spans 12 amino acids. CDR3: CASPGGVEKLFF. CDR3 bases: TGTGCCTCCCCGGGAGGTGTTGAAAAACTGTTTTTT.

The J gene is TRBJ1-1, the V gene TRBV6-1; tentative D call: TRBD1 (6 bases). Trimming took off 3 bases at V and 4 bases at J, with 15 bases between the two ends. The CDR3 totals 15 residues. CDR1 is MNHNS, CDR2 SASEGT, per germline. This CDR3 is CASSDSLTGITEAFF. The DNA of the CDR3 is TGTGCCAGCAGTGATTCTCTCACAGGGATCACTGAAGCTTTCTTT.

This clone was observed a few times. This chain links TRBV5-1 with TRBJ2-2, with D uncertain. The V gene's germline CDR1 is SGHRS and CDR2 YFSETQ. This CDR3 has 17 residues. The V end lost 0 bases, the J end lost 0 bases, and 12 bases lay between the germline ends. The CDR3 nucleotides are TGCGCCAGCAGCTTGGTCCCTCCTAGTTCGAACACCGGGGAGCTGTTTTTT. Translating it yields CASSLVPPSSNTGELFF.

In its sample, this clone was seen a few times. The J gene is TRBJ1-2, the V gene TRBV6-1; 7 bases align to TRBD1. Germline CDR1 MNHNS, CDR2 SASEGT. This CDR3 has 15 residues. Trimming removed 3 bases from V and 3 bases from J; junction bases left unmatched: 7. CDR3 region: CASSEDRPEYYGYTF. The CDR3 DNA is TGTGCCAGCAGTGAGGACAGGCCAGAATACTATGGCTACACCTTC.

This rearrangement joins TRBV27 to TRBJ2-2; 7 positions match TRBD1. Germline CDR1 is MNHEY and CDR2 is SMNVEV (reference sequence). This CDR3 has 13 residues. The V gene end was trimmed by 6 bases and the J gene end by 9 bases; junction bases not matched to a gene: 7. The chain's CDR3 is CASSLTGARELFF. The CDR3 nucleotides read TGTGCCAGCAGCCTTACAGGGGCCAGGGAGCTGTTTTTT.

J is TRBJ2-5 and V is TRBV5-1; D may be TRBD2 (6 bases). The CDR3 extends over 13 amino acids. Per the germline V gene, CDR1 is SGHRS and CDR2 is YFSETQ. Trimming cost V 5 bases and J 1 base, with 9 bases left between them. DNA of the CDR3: TGCGCCAGCAGTCGGGGGATCCAAGAGACCCAGTACTTC. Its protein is CASSRGIQETQYF. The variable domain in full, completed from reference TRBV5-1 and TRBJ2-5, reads KAGVTQTPRYLIKTRGQQVTLSCSPISGHRSVSWYQQTPGQGLQFLFEYFSETQRNKGNFPGRFSGRQFSNSRSEMNVSTLELGDSALYLCASSRGIQETQYFGPGTRLLVL.

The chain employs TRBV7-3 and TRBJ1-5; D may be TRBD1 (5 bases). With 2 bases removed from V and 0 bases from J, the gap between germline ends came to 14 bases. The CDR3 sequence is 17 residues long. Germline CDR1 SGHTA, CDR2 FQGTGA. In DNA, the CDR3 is TGTGCCAGCAGCTTACTTGATAGGGGTTGTAGCAATCAGCCCCAGCATTTT. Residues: CASSLLDRGCSNQPQHF. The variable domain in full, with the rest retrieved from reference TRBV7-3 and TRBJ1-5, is GAGVSQTPSNKVTEKGKYVELRCDPISGHTALYWYRQSLGQGPEFLIYFQGTGAADDSGLPNDRFFAVRPEGSVSTLKIQRTERGDSAVYLCASSLLDRGCSNQPQHFGDGTRLSIL.

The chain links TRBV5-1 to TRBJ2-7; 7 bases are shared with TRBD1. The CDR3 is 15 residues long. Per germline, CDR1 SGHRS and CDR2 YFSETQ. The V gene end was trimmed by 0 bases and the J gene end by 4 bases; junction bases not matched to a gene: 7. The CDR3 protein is CASSLESGGWYEQYF. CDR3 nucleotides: TGCGCCAGCAGCTTGGAGTCAGGGGGTTGGTACGAGCAGTACTTC. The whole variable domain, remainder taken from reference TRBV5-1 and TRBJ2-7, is KAGVTQTPRYLIKTRGQQVTLSCSPISGHRSVSWYQQTPGQGLQFLFEYFSETQRNKGNFPGRFSGRQFSNSRSEMNVSTLELGDSALYLCASSLESGGWYEQYFGPGTRLTVT.

The CDR3 DNA is TGTGCCAGTACCGTGGGGCACTATAGCAATCAGCCCCAGCATTTT. Protein product: CASTVGHYSNQPQHF. The chain has TRBV19 and TRBJ1-5; perhaps TRBD1 as D (5 bases). Germline-derived CDR1 and CDR2 are LNHDA and SQIVND (reference sequence). The CDR3 has 15 amino acids. Trimming left V 7 bases short and J 0 bases short, with 13 bases between.

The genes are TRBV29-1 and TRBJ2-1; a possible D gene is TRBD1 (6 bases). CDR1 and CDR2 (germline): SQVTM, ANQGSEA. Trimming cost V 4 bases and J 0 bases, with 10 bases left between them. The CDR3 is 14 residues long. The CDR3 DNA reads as TGCAGCGTTGCTGGACAGAGCTCCTACAATGAGCAGTTCTTC. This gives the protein CSVAGQSSYNEQFF.

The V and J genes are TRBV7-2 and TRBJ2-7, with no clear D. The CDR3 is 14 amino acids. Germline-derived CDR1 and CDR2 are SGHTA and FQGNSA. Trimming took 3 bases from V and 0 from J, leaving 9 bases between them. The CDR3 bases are TGTGCCAGCAGCTTCTCCCCTAGCTCCTACGAGCAGTACTTC. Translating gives CASSFSPSSYEQYF.

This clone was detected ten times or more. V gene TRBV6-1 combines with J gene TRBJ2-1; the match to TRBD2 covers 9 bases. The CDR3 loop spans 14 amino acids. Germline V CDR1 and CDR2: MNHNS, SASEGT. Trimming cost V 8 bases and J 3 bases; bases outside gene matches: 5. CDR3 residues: CASLSSGIYNEQFF. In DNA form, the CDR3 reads TGTGCCAGCCTCTCTAGCGGGATCTACAATGAGCAGTTCTTC.

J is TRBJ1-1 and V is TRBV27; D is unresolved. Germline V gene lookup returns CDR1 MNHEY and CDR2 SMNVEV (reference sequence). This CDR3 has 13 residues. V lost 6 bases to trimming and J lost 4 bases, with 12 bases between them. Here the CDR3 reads CASRGLRTTEAFF. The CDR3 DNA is TGTGCCAGCAGAGGGTTACGCACCACTGAAGCTTTCTTT.

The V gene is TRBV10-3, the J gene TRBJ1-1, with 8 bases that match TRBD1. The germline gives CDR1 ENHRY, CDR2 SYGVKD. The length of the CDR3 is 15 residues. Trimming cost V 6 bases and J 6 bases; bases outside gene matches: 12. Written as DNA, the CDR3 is TGTGCCATCAGACCTACAGGGGGGCGTTCGCCTGAAGCTTTCTTT. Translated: CAIRPTGGRSPEAFF.

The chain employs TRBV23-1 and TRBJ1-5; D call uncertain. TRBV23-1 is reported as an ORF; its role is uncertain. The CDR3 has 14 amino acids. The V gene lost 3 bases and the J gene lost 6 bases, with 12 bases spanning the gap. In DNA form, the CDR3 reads TGCGCCAGCAGTCACCCCGGGGATGGTCAGCCCCAGCATTTT. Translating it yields CASSHPGDGQPQHF.

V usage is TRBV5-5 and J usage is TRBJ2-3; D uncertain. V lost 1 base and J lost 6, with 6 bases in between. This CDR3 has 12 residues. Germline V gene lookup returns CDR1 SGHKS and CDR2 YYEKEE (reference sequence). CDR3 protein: CASSLQFDTQYF. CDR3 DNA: TGTGCCAGCAGCTTGCAGTTCGATACGCAGTATTTT.

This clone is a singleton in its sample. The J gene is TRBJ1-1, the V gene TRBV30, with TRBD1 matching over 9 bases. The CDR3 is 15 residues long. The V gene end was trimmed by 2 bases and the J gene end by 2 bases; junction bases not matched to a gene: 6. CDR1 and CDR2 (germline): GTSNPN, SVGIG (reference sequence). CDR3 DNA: TGTGCCTGGAGTAAGACGGGACAGGGAAACACTGAAGCTTTCTTT. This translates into CAWSKTGQGNTEAFF.